The 9 T cell receptor beta chains below all came from one sample that was sequenced in a study of blood T cell repertoires in COVID-19. This table comes from immunoSEQ multiplex PCR, and its TCRdb copy is limited to in-frame clones, with some not included. The repertoire includes hundreds of thousands of clones, 90% of them detected once, and about 1% sits in the top ten. The sequenced material came from peripheral blood. The receptors come from a middle-aged woman with COVID-19, enrolled during active disease.

The J gene is TRBJ1-2, the V gene TRBV6-5, with D uncertain. This CDR3 is 16 amino acids long. V gave up 0 bases and J gave up 7 bases, with 18 bases separating them. Germline CDR1 MNHEY, CDR2 SVGAGI. CDR3 loop: CASSYSSEGGLSGYTF. CDR3 in DNA: TGTGCCAGCAGTTACTCGAGTGAAGGAGGGTTAAGTGGCTACACCTTC.

The chain recombines TRBV7-2 with TRBJ1-4, with 7 bases identical to TRBD1. Per the germline V gene, CDR1 is SGHTA and CDR2 is FQGNSA. Trimming at V came to 5 bases and at J to 8 bases, leaving 5 bases not matched to a gene. The CDR3 spans 13 residues. This chain's CDR3 is CASSGTVGEKLFF. The CDR3 DNA sequence: TGTGCCAGCAGCGGGACAGTTGGGGAAAAACTGTTTTTT.

The chain employs TRBV10-3 and TRBJ2-2; 10 bases map to TRBD2. V was clipped by 10 bases and J by 0 bases; unmatched bases: 11. CDR1 and CDR2 from the germline V gene are ENHRY and SYGVKD. This CDR3 has 17 amino acids. The CDR3: CATLGLASLTNTGELFF. In nucleotides, the CDR3 is TGTGCCACCCTGGGACTAGCGAGCTTAACGAACACCGGGGAGCTGTTTTTT.

The rearrangement links TRBV5-4 to TRBJ2-7; TRBD2 agrees at 7 bases. The CDR3 covers 16 residues. Germline V gene lookup returns CDR1 SGHNT and CDR2 YYREEE (reference sequence). The V gene end was trimmed by 0 bases and the J gene end by 3 bases; junction bases not matched to a gene: 9. The CDR3 nucleotides are TGTGCCAGCAGCTTGGCCTCCAGCGGGGCCCTCTACGAGCAGTACTTC. Amino acids: CASSLASSGALYEQYF.

The J gene is TRBJ2-3, the V gene TRBV5-4; tentative D call: TRBD2 (6 bases). In germline, CDR1 is SGHNT, CDR2 YYREEE (reference sequence). Between the trimmed V and J ends, which lost 4 bases and 7 bases, there was a span of 19 bases. The CDR3 totals 15 residues. The CDR3 nucleotides read TGTGCCAGCAGCCCCGACGCATCGGAGGGAAATACGCAGTATTTT. As protein: CASSPDASEGNTQYF.

V usage is TRBV6-5 and J usage is TRBJ2-1; TRBD1 matches at 10 bases. Per the germline V gene, CDR1 is MNHEY and CDR2 is SVGAGI. With 8 bases clipped from V and 7 bases from J, the junction kept 5 bases outside the gene matches. The CDR3 has 13 residues. CDR3 protein: CASRGTGANEQFF. The CDR3 DNA reads as TGTGCCAGCCGAGGGACAGGGGCGAATGAGCAGTTCTTC.

The genes are TRBV27 and TRBJ2-3; TRBD2 matches at 9 bases. J lost 4 bases, V lost 3 bases, and 11 bases had no gene match. The CDR3 is 17 amino acids. From germline, CDR1 is MNHEY and CDR2 SMNVEV (reference sequence). CDR3 residues: CASSFALAGLGADTQYF. CDR3 nucleotides: TGTGCCAGCAGTTTCGCCCTAGCGGGGTTGGGGGCAGATACGCAGTATTTT.

The chain recombines TRBV7-2 with TRBJ1-1, with 7 bases aligning to TRBD1. The trim removed 5 bases at V and 5 bases at J, leaving 8 bases unmatched. Germline lookup yields CDR1 SGHTA and CDR2 FQGNSA. The CDR3 length is 14 residues. As DNA, the CDR3 is TGTGCCAGCAGCGTTGACAGGGTGCGGACTGAAGCTTTCTTT. Residues: CASSVDRVRTEAFF.

Note on this clone: One junction end does not reproduce the germline sequence, and a read error may be involved. The chain employs TRBV15 and TRBJ2-3, with a possible D match to TRBD1 (5 bases). Germline CDR1 reads LNHNV; CDR2 reads YYDKDF (reference sequence). This CDR3 spans 14 amino acids. The CDR3 protein is CTTSRDKGRYTQYF. Written as DNA, the CDR3 is TGTACCACCAGCAGAGATAAGGGGCGCTATACGCAGTATTTT.